Listed below are T cell receptor beta chains from one sample, sequenced in a study of T cell responses to AZD1222 COVID-19 vaccine. This table comes from immunoSEQ multiplex PCR, and its TCRdb copy is limited to in-frame clones, with some not included. The profile covers about 150,000 clones, with roughly 90% appearing a single time and 15% to 20% taken by the ten largest. This specimen consisted of peripheral blood, obtained on day 0 of AZD1222 vaccination. Source of these receptors: an adult in good health. The CDR3 runs from the conserved cysteine through the conserved F or W. Fields, in order: D gene, V gene, J gene, clone size, CDR3 length, CDR3 DNA, CDR3 protein. D genes are given only for firm matches. The size entry is marked missing in some rows and otherwise reads once, few, many or a size class.

D: -; V: TRBV5-4; J: TRBJ1-3; size: -; length: 15; DNA: TGTGCCAGCAGCCCGGACCCTGGAGGTGGAAACACCATATATTTT; CDR3: CASSPDPGGGNTIYF
D: -; V: TRBV7-7; J: TRBJ2-3; size: once; length: 16; DNA: TGTGCTAGCAGCCCCCTCGACAGAGCTAGCACAGATACGCAGTATTTT; CDR3: CASSPLDRASTDTQYF
D: -; V: TRBV4-2; J: TRBJ1-1; size: -; length: 15; DNA: TGTGCCAGCAGCCCCCGGGAGGGGGTAGGGACTGAAGCTTTCTTT; CDR3: CASSPREGVGTEAFF
D: -; V: TRBV5-1; J: TRBJ2-1; size: -; length: 14; DNA: TGCGCCAGCAGCTTTCGGACCGGTATGGATGAGCAGTTCTTC; CDR3: CASSFRTGMDEQFF
D: -; V: TRBV30; J: TRBJ1-2; size: once; length: 12; DNA: TGTGCCTGGAGTGTGCACATCTATGGCTACACCTTC; CDR3: CAWSVHIYGYTF
D: TRBD1; V: TRBV14; J: TRBJ2-1; size: -; length: 14; DNA: TGTGCCAGCAGCCTCCGGGACAGGTACAATGAGCAGTTCTTC; CDR3: CASSLRDRYNEQFF
D: TRBD1; V: TRBV5-1; J: TRBJ1-2; size: -; length: 13; DNA: TGCGCCAGCAGCAACACAGGGGGCCATGGCTACACCTTC; CDR3: CASSNTGGHGYTF
D: -; V: TRBV27; J: TRBJ1-5; size: -; length: 14; DNA: TGTGCCAGCAGTCGGACTTCGCCCCCTCAGCCCCAGCATTTT; CDR3: CASSRTSPPQPQHF
D: -; V: TRBV2; J: TRBJ2-5; size: -; length: 12; DNA: TGTGCCAGCAGTTCGGACTGGGAGACCCAGTACTTC; CDR3: CASSSDWETQYF
D: TRBD2; V: TRBV5-8; J: TRBJ2-5; size: -; length: 15; DNA: TGTGCCAGCAGCTTGTTCGGAAGGGGAGGGGAGACCCAGTACTTC; CDR3: CASSLFGRGGETQYF
D: -; V: TRBV6-5; J: TRBJ1-5; size: -; length: 16; DNA: TGTGCCAGCAGTTATACAGGGAGAATGAGCAATCAGCCCCAGCATTTT; CDR3: CASSYTGRMSNQPQHF